The sequence of this TCR beta chain was determined in a study of post-analysis software for immune sequencing data. The wider study: The courses of disease that were included comprised relapsing-remitting, secondary progressive and progressive-relapsing multiple sclerosis.

Trimming took off 10 bases at V and 4 bases at J, with 16 bases between the two ends. There are 13 residues in the CDR3. Study results and limitations: Strong co-clustering by F measure was seen for same-batch samples. Controls showed lower frequencies than patients for four to six TRBV segments, and TRBV5-6, TRBV5-1 and TRBV20-1 were among these. Comparison with controls showed significantly lower normalized Chao1 diversity in multiple sclerosis patients.

Unique-molecular-identifier-tagged TCR beta cDNA libraries were used. About 500,000 cDNA molecules were obtained per 1 to 10 million input T cells. Using its own MiXCR run on the PCR reads, TCRdb lists one record per CDR3 protein. Seen here are some 800,000 distinct CDR3 sequences, about 45% observed once, and the top ten hold 4.9%. This clonotype has a handful of counts. What it binds is not known. The rearrangement links TRBV12-3 or TRBV12-4 to TRBJ1-1, with unresolved D. The sample was blood. This clonotype originated in a girl aged 5 to 17 with multiple sclerosis. This CDR3 reads CATRLGDGTEAFF. CDR3 sequence (DNA): TGTGCCACTAGATTGGGAGATGGCACTGAAGCTTTCTTT.